Listed here are 32 T cell receptor beta chains from one sample, sequenced in a study of blood T cell repertoires in COVID-19. Assay: immunoSEQ multiplex PCR; the TCRdb copy retains only in-frame clones and omits some. The data show just over 300,000 clones, with around 87% seen just once and 3.5% to 4.5% held by the top ten. The sequencing input was PBMCs or T cells enriched from blood (not recorded which). These receptor sequences come from a young woman with acute COVID-19.

This clone appeared a single time. This chain connects TRBV5-1 to TRBJ1-1, with 7 bases that match TRBD1. V gave up 4 bases and J gave up 0 bases; unmatched junction bases: 6. The CDR3 is 15 residues long. Germline V gene sequence: CDR1 SGHRS, CDR2 YFSETQ. CDR3 amino acids: CASSSRTGLNTEAFF. CDR3 DNA sequence: TGCGCCAGCAGCAGCCGGACAGGCTTGAACACTGAAGCTTTCTTT.

The rearrangement uses TRBV29-1 and TRBJ2-7; the D gene is possibly TRBD1 (5 bases). Trimming took 7 bases from V and 4 from J, leaving 11 bases between them. CDR3 length: 11 residues. Germline lookup yields CDR1 SQVTM and CDR2 ANQGSEA. In DNA form, the CDR3 reads TGCAGCGCCCTCAGGGATTACGAGCAGTACTTC. Its translation: CSALRDYEQYF.

The J gene is TRBJ2-1, the V gene TRBV7-2; 12 bases match TRBD2. V was pared by 4 bases and J by 6 bases, with 13 bases of the junction left unmatched. Per germline, CDR1 SGHTA and CDR2 FQGNSA. This CDR3 spans 18 amino acids. DNA for the CDR3: TGTGCCAGCAGCTCCGGGACTAGCGGGTTCTTTTTTTTCAATGAGCAGTTCTTC. Encoded protein: CASSSGTSGFFFFNEQFF.

The V gene is TRBV7-2, the J gene TRBJ2-2; 8 bases agree with TRBD2. CDR1 is SGHTA, CDR2 FQGNSA, per germline. CDR3 length: 15 residues. The V segment lost 3 bases and the J segment 4 bases; nucleotides outside the gene matches: 4. The CDR3 sequence: CASSLGLGGTGELFF. CDR3 sequence (DNA): TGTGCCAGCAGCTTGGGACTAGGAGGCACCGGGGAGCTGTTTTTT.

The genes are TRBV24-1 and TRBJ2-3; D unclear. CDR1 and CDR2 (germline): KGHDR, SFDVKD. This CDR3 has 16 amino acids. Trimming removed 0 bases from V and 1 base from J, with 10 bases in between. CDR3: CATSDLAGSGTDTQYF. Here the CDR3 DNA reads TGTGCCACCAGTGATTTGGCAGGCTCCGGCACAGATACGCAGTATTTT.

The chain uses TRBV18 and TRBJ2-1; 7 positions agree with TRBD2. After removal of 6 bases from V and 0 bases from J, the junction contained 11 bases not matched to a gene. The CDR3 spans 17 residues. Germline CDR1 and CDR2: KGHSH and LQKENI. The CDR3 spells CASSGEEGGSSYNEQFF. The CDR3 DNA follows: TGTGCCAGCTCCGGCGAGGAGGGCGGGAGCTCCTACAATGAGCAGTTCTTC.

The V and J genes are TRBV28 and TRBJ1-1; 8 positions agree with TRBD1. Trimming at V came to 1 base and at J to 3 bases, leaving 7 bases not matched to a gene. The CDR3 is 16 residues long. CDR1 and CDR2 from the germline V gene are MDHEN and SYDVKM. CDR3 region: CASSLSDRVGYTEAFF. In DNA form, the CDR3 reads TGTGCCAGCAGTTTATCGGACAGGGTAGGGTACACTGAAGCTTTCTTT.

This rearrangement joins TRBV24-1 to TRBJ2-1; a possible D gene is TRBD1 (5 bases). Germline V gene sequence: CDR1 KGHDR, CDR2 SFDVKD. This CDR3 is 14 amino acids long. V was shortened by 4 bases and J by 9 bases, with 15 bases between the two germline ends. The CDR3 DNA reads as TGTGCCACCAGTGAGGACCAGGGTAACGGTGAGCAGTTCTTC. It specifies CATSEDQGNGEQFF.

The gene calls are TRBV20-1 and TRBJ2-1, with 11 bases fitting TRBD2. The germline V gene has CDR1 DFQATT and CDR2 SNEGSKA (reference sequence). The V segment lost 3 bases and the J segment 9 bases; nucleotides outside the gene matches: 13. The CDR3 is 16 residues long. Here the CDR3 reads CSASGASGRPVGEQFF. CDR3 DNA sequence: TGCAGTGCTAGTGGCGCTAGCGGGAGGCCAGTCGGTGAGCAGTTCTTC.

The gene calls are TRBV27 and TRBJ1-1; D may be TRBD1 (6 bases). V dropped 6 bases and J dropped 4 bases, with 27 bases sitting between them. CDR3 length equals 18 residues. CDR1 MNHEY and CDR2 SMNVEV come from the germline V gene (reference sequence). The CDR3 DNA reads TGTGCCAGCAGAGCCTGGCAGAAAACAGGGTTCTATAGCACTGAAGCTTTCTTT. Translated, it gives CASRAWQKTGFYSTEAFF.

The V gene is TRBV6-5, the J gene TRBJ1-3; 7 bases are a match to TRBD1. The length of the CDR3 is 14 residues. The V gene end was trimmed by 5 bases and the J gene end by 4 bases; junction bases not matched to a gene: 5. CDR1 is MNHEY, CDR2 SVGAGI, per germline. The CDR3 DNA sequence: TGTGCCAGCAGTCCGACAGGGATCGGAAACACCATATATTTT. Translated, it gives CASSPTGIGNTIYF.

V is TRBV2 and J is TRBJ1-4, with 11 bases matching TRBD1. Per germline, CDR1 SNHLY and CDR2 FYNNEI. This CDR3 region has 20 residues. V trimming: 7 bases; J trimming: 2 bases; junction bases outside the gene matches: 18. In DNA form, the CDR3 reads TGTGCCAGCACAGACCAGGGCCCCCGGACAGGGGGCCCCACTAATGAAAAACTGTTTTTT. It is translated as CASTDQGPRTGGPTNEKLFF.

The rearrangement links TRBV19 to TRBJ2-7; maybe TRBD1 (5 bases). The CDR3 totals 14 residues. Trimming left V 2 bases short and J 2 bases short, with 10 bases between. Germline CDR1 and CDR2: LNHDA and SQIVND (reference sequence). CDR3 sequence: CASSIRGFTYEQYF. The CDR3 region has the DNA TGTGCCAGTAGTATAAGGGGTTTTACCTACGAGCAGTACTTC.

This chain connects TRBV3-1 (or the pseudogene TRBV3-2) to TRBJ2-3, with a tentative D call TRBD2 (6 bases). Per germline, CDR1 LGHDT and CDR2 YNNKEL (reference sequence). This CDR3 is 16 amino acids long. Trimming pared 2 bases from V and 0 bases from J, leaving 12 bases between. CDR3 amino acids: CASSQSYSGSTDTQYF. CDR3 sequence (DNA): TGTGCCAGCAGCCAATCGTACAGCGGGAGCACAGATACGCAGTATTTT.

The chain links TRBV5-1 to TRBJ1-3; D uncertain. CDR3 length equals 12 residues. CDR1 and CDR2 from the germline V gene are SGHRS and YFSETQ. V was cut by 1 base and J by 8 bases, with 7 bases left in between. CDR3 coding DNA: TGCGCCAGCAGCTTGCATTCAGACACCATATATTTT. Translation: CASSLHSDTIYF.

This clone was counted once. The V gene is TRBV19, the J gene TRBJ2-7, with 14 bases that match TRBD2. The CDR3 has 16 amino acids. Germline-derived CDR1 and CDR2 are LNHDA and SQIVND (reference sequence). V dropped 3 bases and J dropped 5; count of bases not matched to a gene: 6. The CDR3 nucleotides are TGTGCCAGTAGTATTGGGACTAGCGGGAGTTCCCACGAGCAGTACTTC. Translation: CASSIGTSGSSHEQYF.

J is TRBJ2-7 and V is TRBV28; 9 nucleotides line up with TRBD1. V was clipped by 3 bases and J by 5 bases; unmatched bases: 8. This CDR3 has 15 amino acids. Germline CDR1 MDHEN, CDR2 SYDVKM. This CDR3 reads CASSLTGTGMNEQYF. The CDR3 DNA is TGTGCCAGCAGTTTGACCGGGACAGGGATGAACGAGCAGTACTTC.

V is TRBV29-1 and J is TRBJ2-1; 13 positions match TRBD2. The junction had 4 bases not matched to a gene; V was cut back by 0 bases and J by 5 bases. Germline V gene sequence: CDR1 SQVTM, CDR2 ANQGSEA. This CDR3 region has 16 residues. The CDR3 DNA sequence: TGCAGCGTTGAAGATTGGACTAGCGGGAGTGACAATGAGCAGTTCTTC. Its protein product is CSVEDWTSGSDNEQFF.

This clone was seen more than once but under ten times. The CDR3 bases are TGTGCCAGCTCACCGCTGGGACATCGCTATAATTCACCCCTCCACTTT. Protein: CASSPLGHRYNSPLHF. V gene TRBV18 combines with J gene TRBJ1-6; D possibly corresponds to TRBD1 (6 bases). The germline gives CDR1 KGHSH, CDR2 LQKENI. This CDR3 is built from 16 residues. Trimming took 3 bases from V and 3 from J, leaving 12 bases between them.

CDR3 coding DNA: TGTGCCAGCGGGACAGGGTACGGCTACACCTTC. Amino acids: CASGTGYGYTF. This rearrangement joins TRBV6-5 to TRBJ1-2, with TRBD1 matching 9 bases. There are 11 residues in the CDR3. CDR1 MNHEY and CDR2 SVGAGI come from the germline V gene. The V segment lost 8 bases and the J segment 8 bases; nucleotides outside the gene matches: 3.

This clone appeared once. This sequence joins TRBV13 and TRBJ2-5; 7 nucleotides align to TRBD2. The CDR3 spans 14 residues. V dropped 4 bases and J dropped 4; count of bases not matched to a gene: 6. Germline CDR1 is PRHDT and CDR2 is FYEKMQ (reference sequence). CDR3 DNA: TGTGCCAGCAGCTCGAGTGGCGGGAGAGAGACCCAGTACTTC. This sequence encodes CASSSSGGRETQYF. Full variable domain (rest looked up from reference TRBV13 and TRBJ2-5): AAGVIQSPRHLIKEKRETATLKCYPIPRHDTVYWYQQGPGQDPQFLISFYEKMQSDKGSIPDRFSAQQFSDYHSELNMSSLELGDSALYFCASSSSGGRETQYFGPGTRLLVL.

The chain links TRBV28 to TRBJ2-3; a possible D gene is TRBD2 (6 bases). Looked up from germline, CDR1 is MDHEN and CDR2 is SYDVKM. Trimming pared 0 bases from V and 1 base from J, leaving 14 bases between. This CDR3 comprises 17 residues. CDR3 sequence reads: CASSLWGGLSGTDTQYF. Here the CDR3 DNA reads TGTGCCAGCAGTTTATGGGGGGGACTGTCTGGCACAGATACGCAGTATTTT.

The V and J genes are TRBV5-1 and TRBJ1-2; D not certain. CDR1 SGHRS and CDR2 YFSETQ come from the germline V gene. This CDR3 contains 15 residues. V dropped 0 bases and J dropped 8 bases, with 17 bases sitting between them. The CDR3 loop is CASSLGGAPPEGYTF. The DNA of the CDR3 is TGCGCCAGCAGCTTGGGGGGAGCTCCTCCGGAAGGCTACACCTTC.

The gene calls are TRBV28 and TRBJ1-6, with 10 bases that match TRBD1. CDR3 length: 16 residues. Germline V gene data show CDR1 as MDHEN and CDR2 as SYDVKM. V was clipped by 1 base and J by 9 bases; unmatched bases: 6. The CDR3 is CASSLLPGTGVSPLHF. In nucleotides, the CDR3 is TGTGCCAGCAGTTTATTGCCAGGGACAGGGGTTTCACCCCTCCACTTT. Together with reference TRBV28 and TRBJ1-6, the CDR3 gives the full variable domain: DVKVTQSSRYLVKRTGEKVFLECVQDMDHENMFWYRQDPGLGLRLIYFSYDVKMKEKGDIPEGYSVSREKKERFSLILESASTNQTSMYLCASSLLPGTGVSPLHFGNGTRLTVT.

The V gene is TRBV5-4, the J gene TRBJ2-2; the match to TRBD1 covers 8 bases. The V gene end was trimmed by 0 bases and the J gene end by 0 bases; junction bases not matched to a gene: 4. The germline V gene encodes CDR1 SGHNT and CDR2 YYREEE (reference sequence). The CDR3 is made up of 17 amino acids. DNA of the CDR3: TGTGCCAGCAGCTTGGGACAGGGGAAAACGAACACCGGGGAGCTGTTTTTT. As protein: CASSLGQGKTNTGELFF.

The chain uses TRBV14 and TRBJ1-6; 7 positions agree with TRBD1. Germline lookup yields CDR1 SGHDN and CDR2 FVKESK. The CDR3 extends over 16 amino acids. V was clipped by 4 bases and J by 7 bases; unmatched bases: 10. Here the CDR3 DNA reads TGTGCCAGCAGCCTTCACCTGGCGACAGGGAATTCACCCCTCCACTTT. As protein: CASSLHLATGNSPLHF.

This clone occurred once. CDR3 in DNA: TGTGCCAGCAGTGGTGCGACCAGGGGAAACTATGGCTACACCTTC. Translation gives CASSGATRGNYGYTF. This rearrangement joins TRBV28 to TRBJ1-2; D possibly corresponds to TRBD1 (6 bases). This CDR3 region has 15 residues. Trimming stripped 5 bases from V and 2 bases from J, with 15 bases between. Germline V gives CDR1 MDHEN, CDR2 SYDVKM.

J is TRBJ1-1 and V is TRBV30, with D possibly matching TRBD1 (5 bases). V was shortened by 1 base and J by 6 bases, with 12 bases between the two germline ends. Germline CDR1 reads GTSNPN; CDR2 reads SVGIG (reference sequence). This CDR3 has 13 residues. In DNA, the CDR3 is TGTGCCTGGAGTGAAACAGGATTCTCTGAAGCTTTCTTT. It encodes CAWSETGFSEAFF. The full variable domain, its missing parts supplied by reference TRBV30 and TRBJ1-1, is SQTIHQWPATLVQPVGSPLSLECTVEGTSNPNLYWYRQAAGRGLQLLFYSVGIGQISSEVPQNLSASRPQDRQFILSSKKLLLSDSGFYLCAWSETGFSEAFFGQGTRLTVV.

The chain links TRBV11-2 to TRBJ1-1; D gene ambiguous. The CDR3 loop spans 11 amino acids. CDR1 is SGHAT, CDR2 FQNNGV, per germline. The ends were cut back, 4 bases at V and 7 bases at J, with 7 bases in the middle. The CDR3, as DNA: TGTGCCAGCAGCTCGATCGGTGAAGCTTTCTTT. Translating it yields CASSSIGEAFF.

The chain carries TRBV11-2 and TRBJ2-1; D is perhaps TRBD2 (6 bases). The CDR3 has 14 residues. The germline CDR1 and CDR2 sequences are SGHAT and FQNNGV. Trimming left V 5 bases short and J 5 bases short, with 13 bases between. CDR3 in amino acids: CASSQDYSNNEQFF. For the CDR3, the DNA is TGTGCCAGCAGCCAGGACTACTCAAACAATGAGCAGTTCTTC.

This rearrangement joins TRBV24-1 to TRBJ2-2; a possible D gene is TRBD2 (5 bases). The CDR3 is 15 residues long. Trimming left V 1 base short and J 7 bases short, with 12 bases between. CDR1 and CDR2 from the germline V gene are KGHDR and SFDVKD. CDR3: CATSDFGGSGGELFF. CDR3 in DNA: TGTGCCACCAGTGATTTTGGCGGGTCCGGCGGGGAGCTGTTTTTT.

The gene calls are TRBV4-1 and TRBJ2-3; TRBD2 matches 11 bases. CDR1 is MGHRA and CDR2 is YSYEKL in the germline V gene. The CDR3 runs 16 residues. The V and J ends lost 4 bases and 4 bases, in that order; junction bases with no gene match: 7. The CDR3 protein is CASSPGLAGPSDTQYF. Here the CDR3 DNA reads TGCGCCAGCAGCCCCGGACTAGCGGGCCCCTCAGATACGCAGTATTTT.